This T cell receptor beta chain was retrieved from a study of blood T cell repertoires in COVID-19. For the study at large: Sources were T cells, B-cell-depleted T cells, or PBMCs; the material itself was cDNA or gDNA.

The sample holds one count of this clone. CDR3 length: 14 amino acids. The germline V gene encodes CDR1 SGHTA and CDR2 FQGNSA. J gave up 7 bases and V 5 bases, and 9 bases lay outside the gene matches. Profiling relied on immunoSEQ multiplex PCR, and the TCRdb table lists in-frame clones only, not all of them. This table has about 98,000 clones, roughly 80% appearing once. J is TRBJ1-1 and V is TRBV7-2, with TRBD1 matching 8 bases. This receptor was taken from a woman older than 75 with acute or convalescent COVID-19. What was sequenced was peripheral blood. CDR3 in amino acids: CASSPSGGGYEAFF. Written as DNA, the CDR3 is TGTGCCAGCAGCCCCTCAGGGGGCGGTTATGAAGCTTTCTTT.